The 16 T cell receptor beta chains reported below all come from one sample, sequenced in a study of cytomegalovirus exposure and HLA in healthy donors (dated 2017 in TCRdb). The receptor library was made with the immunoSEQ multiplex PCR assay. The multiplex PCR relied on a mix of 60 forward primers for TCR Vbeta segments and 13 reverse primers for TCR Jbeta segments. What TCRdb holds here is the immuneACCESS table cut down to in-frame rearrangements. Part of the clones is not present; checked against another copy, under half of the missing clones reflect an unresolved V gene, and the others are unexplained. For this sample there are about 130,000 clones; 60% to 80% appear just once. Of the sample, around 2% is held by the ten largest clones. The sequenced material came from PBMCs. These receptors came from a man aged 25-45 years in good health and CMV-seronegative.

In DNA form, the CDR3 reads TGTGCCAGCAGTGTAGGGACTAACTATGGGGAGCTGTTTTTT. This translates into CASSVGTNYGELFF. The chain links TRBV2 to TRBJ2-2; 7 bases align to TRBD2. V shed 4 bases, J shed 8 bases, and the junction held 7 bases outside the gene matches. The length of the CDR3 is 14 residues. The germline gives CDR1 SNHLY, CDR2 FYNNEI.

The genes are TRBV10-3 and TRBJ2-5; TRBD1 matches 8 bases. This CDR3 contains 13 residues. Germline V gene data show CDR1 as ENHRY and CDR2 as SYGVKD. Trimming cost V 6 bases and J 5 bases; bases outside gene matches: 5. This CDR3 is CAIRIQGGETQYF. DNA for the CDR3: TGTGCCATCAGGATACAGGGGGGCGAGACCCAGTACTTC.

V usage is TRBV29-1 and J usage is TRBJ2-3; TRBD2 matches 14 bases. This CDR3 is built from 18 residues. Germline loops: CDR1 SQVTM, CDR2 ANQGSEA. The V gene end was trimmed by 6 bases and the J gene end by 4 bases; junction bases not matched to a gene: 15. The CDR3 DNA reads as TGCAGCGTCATGTCAACCGGGACTAGCGGGAGTCGTGCAGATACGCAGTATTTT. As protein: CSVMSTGTSGSRADTQYF.

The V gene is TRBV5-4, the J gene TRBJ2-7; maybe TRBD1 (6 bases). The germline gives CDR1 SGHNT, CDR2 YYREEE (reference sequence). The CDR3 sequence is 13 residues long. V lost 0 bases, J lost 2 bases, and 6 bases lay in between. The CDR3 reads CASSLDRAYEQYF. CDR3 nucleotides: TGTGCCAGCAGCTTGGACAGGGCCTACGAGCAGTACTTC.

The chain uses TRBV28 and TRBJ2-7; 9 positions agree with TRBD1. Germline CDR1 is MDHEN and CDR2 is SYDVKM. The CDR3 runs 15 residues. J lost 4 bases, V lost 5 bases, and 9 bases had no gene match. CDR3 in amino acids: CASSNTGGAPYEQYF. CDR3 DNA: TGTGCCAGCAGTAACACAGGGGGCGCTCCGTACGAGCAGTACTTC.

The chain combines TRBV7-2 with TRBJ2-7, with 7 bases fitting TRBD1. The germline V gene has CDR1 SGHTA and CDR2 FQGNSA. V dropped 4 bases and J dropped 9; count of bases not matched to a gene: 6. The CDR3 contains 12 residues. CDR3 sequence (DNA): TGTGCCAGCAGCTCGGGACAGTCCCCGCAGTACTTC. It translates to CASSSGQSPQYF.

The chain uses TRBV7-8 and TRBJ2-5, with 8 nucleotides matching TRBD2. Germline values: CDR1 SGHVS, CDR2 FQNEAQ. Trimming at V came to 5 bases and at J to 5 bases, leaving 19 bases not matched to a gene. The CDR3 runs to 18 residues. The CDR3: CASSQRGGTDPMYETQYF. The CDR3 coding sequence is TGTGCCAGCAGCCAACGGGGGGGGACGGACCCTATGTACGAGACCCAGTACTTC.

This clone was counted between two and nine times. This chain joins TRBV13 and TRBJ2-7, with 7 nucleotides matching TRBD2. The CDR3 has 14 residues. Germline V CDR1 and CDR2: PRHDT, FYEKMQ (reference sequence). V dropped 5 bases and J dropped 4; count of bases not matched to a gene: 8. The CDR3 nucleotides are TGTGCCAGCAGCCTCGGCGGGAGCTTGTACGAGCAGTACTTC. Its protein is CASSLGGSLYEQYF.

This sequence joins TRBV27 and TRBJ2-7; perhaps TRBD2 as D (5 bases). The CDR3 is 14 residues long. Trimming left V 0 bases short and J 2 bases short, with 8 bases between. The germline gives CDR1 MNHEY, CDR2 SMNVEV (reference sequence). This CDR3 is CASSLSEGAYEQYF. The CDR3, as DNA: TGTGCCAGCAGTTTATCCGAGGGTGCCTACGAGCAGTACTTC.

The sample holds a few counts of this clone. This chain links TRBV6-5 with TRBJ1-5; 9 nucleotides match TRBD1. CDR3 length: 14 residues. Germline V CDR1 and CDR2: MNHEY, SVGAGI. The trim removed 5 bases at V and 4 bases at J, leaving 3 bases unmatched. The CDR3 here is CASSTGGENQPQHF. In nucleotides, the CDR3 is TGTGCCAGCAGTACAGGGGGCGAGAATCAGCCCCAGCATTTT.

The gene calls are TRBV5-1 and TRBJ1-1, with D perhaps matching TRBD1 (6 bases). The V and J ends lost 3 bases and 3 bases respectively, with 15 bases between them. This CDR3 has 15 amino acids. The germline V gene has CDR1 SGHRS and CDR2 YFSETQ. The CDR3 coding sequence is TGCGCCAGCAGCTCCAGGACAGACGGGTACACTGAAGCTTTCTTT. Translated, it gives CASSSRTDGYTEAFF.

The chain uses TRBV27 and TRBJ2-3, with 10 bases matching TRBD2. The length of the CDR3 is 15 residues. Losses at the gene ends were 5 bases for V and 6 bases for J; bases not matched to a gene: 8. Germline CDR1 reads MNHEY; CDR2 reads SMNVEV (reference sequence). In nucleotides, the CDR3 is TGTGCCAGCAGTCGAATACTAGCGGGGTGGGATACGCAGTATTTT. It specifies CASSRILAGWDTQYF.

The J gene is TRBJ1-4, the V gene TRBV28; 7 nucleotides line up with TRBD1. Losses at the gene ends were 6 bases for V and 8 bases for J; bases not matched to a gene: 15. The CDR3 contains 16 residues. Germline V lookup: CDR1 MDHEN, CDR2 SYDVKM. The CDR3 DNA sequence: TGTGCCAGCAGCAGCGACAGGGAAGGCTTTTGGGAAAAACTGTTTTTT. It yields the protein CASSSDREGFWEKLFF.

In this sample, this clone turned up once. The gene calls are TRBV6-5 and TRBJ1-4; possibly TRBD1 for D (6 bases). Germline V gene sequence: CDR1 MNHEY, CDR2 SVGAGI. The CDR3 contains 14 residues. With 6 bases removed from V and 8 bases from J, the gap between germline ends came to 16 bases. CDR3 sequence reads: CASRAGGPQEKLFF. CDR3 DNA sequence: TGTGCCAGCAGGGCCGGGGGGCCGCAGGAAAAACTGTTTTTT.

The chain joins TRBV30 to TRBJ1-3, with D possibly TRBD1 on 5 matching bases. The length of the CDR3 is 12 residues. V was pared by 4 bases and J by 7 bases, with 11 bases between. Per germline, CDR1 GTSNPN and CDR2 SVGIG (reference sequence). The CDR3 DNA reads TGTGCCTGGACAGGGAACCTTAACACCATATATTTT. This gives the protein CAWTGNLNTIYF.

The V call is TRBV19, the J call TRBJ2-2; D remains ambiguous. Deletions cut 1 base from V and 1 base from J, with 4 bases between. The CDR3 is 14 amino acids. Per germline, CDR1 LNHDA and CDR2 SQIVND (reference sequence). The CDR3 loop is CASSIGRNTGELFF. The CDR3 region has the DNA TGTGCCAGTAGTATAGGGAGGAACACCGGGGAGCTGTTTTTT.